These 23 T cell receptor beta chains share one sample of origin, sequenced in a study of OX40 agonist ivuxolimab in advanced cancers. The method was immunoSEQ multiplex PCR; TCRdb's version includes in-frame clones alone and lacks a portion of them. The sample carries 70,000 or so clones, around four fifths recorded once. This material consisted of CD4+ or CD8+ T cells sorted from blood, taken in a trial of the OX40 agonist ivuxolimab. All receptors come from an adult with an advanced solid tumor such as melanoma, head and neck, liver or kidney cancer.

CDR3 bases: TGTGCCAGTAGTCCTGTGGTGTGGCAGCCCCAGCATTTT. Encoded protein: CASSPVVWQPQHF. The chain joins TRBV19 to TRBJ1-5, with D uncertain. The CDR3 extends over 13 amino acids. CDR1 LNHDA and CDR2 SQIVND come from the germline V gene (reference sequence). Trimming took off 5 bases at V and 7 bases at J, with 12 bases between the two ends.

This clone has a handful of counts. The chain links TRBV5-1 to TRBJ2-2; possible D gene TRBD1, 6 bases. This CDR3 comprises 15 residues. Germline assignment: CDR1 SGHRS and CDR2 YFSETQ. V was trimmed by 2 bases and J by 5 bases, leaving 13 bases between them. Here the CDR3 reads CASSLDYRVTGELFF. DNA for the CDR3: TGCGCCAGCAGCTTAGATTACAGGGTTACCGGGGAGCTGTTTTTT.

This sequence joins TRBV2 and TRBJ1-5, with 9 positions matching TRBD1. Looked up from germline, CDR1 is SNHLY and CDR2 is FYNNEI. The ends lost 7 bases at V and 6 bases at J; junction bases unmatched: 7. The CDR3 runs 14 residues. The CDR3 loop reads CASTPDRGSQPQHF. CDR3 nucleotide sequence: TGTGCCAGCACCCCGGACAGGGGAAGTCAGCCCCAGCATTTT.

The V and J genes are TRBV29-1 and TRBJ2-5; no reliable D call. Trimming took off 2 bases at V and 7 bases at J, with 11 bases between the two ends. The CDR3 runs 12 residues. Germline CDR1 and CDR2: SQVTM and ANQGSEA. The CDR3 sequence: CSVEIVPPTQYF. The CDR3 DNA is TGCAGCGTTGAAATAGTCCCTCCGACCCAGTACTTC.

The CDR3 coding sequence is TGTGCTAGTGGTCCGGACACTCTTGGGGGAGCAAATCAGCCCCAGCATTTT. Translated: CASGPDTLGGANQPQHF. V is TRBV12-5 and J is TRBJ1-5; TRBD1 might be the D (5 bases). From germline, CDR1 is LGHNT and CDR2 FRNRAP. The CDR3 loop spans 17 amino acids. Trimming removed 5 bases from V and 4 bases from J, with 21 bases in between.

The chain joins TRBV6-6 to TRBJ2-2; the D gene is possibly TRBD1 (6 bases). V was trimmed by 6 bases and J by 4 bases, leaving 6 bases between them. The CDR3 is made up of 12 amino acids. In germline, CDR1 is MNHNY, CDR2 SVGAGI (reference sequence). As DNA, the CDR3 is TGTGCCAGCAGACAGGGCACCGGGGAGCTGTTTTTT. It specifies CASRQGTGELFF.

This clone came up a few times. CDR3 DNA sequence: TGTGCCAGCAGCTGGGGTCGGGGCGCGGACACCGGGGAGCTGTTTTTT. Translated: CASSWGRGADTGELFF. The V gene is TRBV5-4, the J gene TRBJ2-2; D is possibly TRBD1 or TRBD2 (5 bases each). The germline V and J ends were trimmed by 3 bases and 3 bases, with 15 bases remaining between them. The germline gives CDR1 SGHNT, CDR2 YYREEE (reference sequence). The CDR3 sequence is 16 residues long.

This CDR3 is CASSPTGTGDEQYF. The CDR3 DNA follows: TGTGCCAGCAGCCCTACAGGGACGGGAGACGAGCAGTACTTC. The chain carries TRBV9 and TRBJ2-7; D is tentatively TRBD1 or TRBD2 (6 bases each). This CDR3 is built from 14 residues. In germline, CDR1 is SGDLS, CDR2 YYNGEE. V was trimmed by 4 bases and J by 5 bases, leaving 16 bases between them.

This clone was seen a handful of times. CDR3 sequence (DNA): TGCGCCAGCAGCTTGGATGAGGGCTACGAGCAGTACGTC. As protein: CASSLDEGYEQYV. The V and J genes are TRBV5-1 and TRBJ2-7, with D perhaps matching TRBD2 (5 bases). V lost 0 bases and J lost 3, with 7 bases in between. Germline values: CDR1 SGHRS, CDR2 YFSETQ. The CDR3 covers 13 residues.

The genes are TRBV7-2 and TRBJ1-1; D uncertain. V lost 5 bases and J 1 base, leaving 11 bases between the germline ends. Germline V CDR1 and CDR2: SGHTA, FQGNSA. CDR3 length: 14 amino acids. This CDR3 is CASSPGPANTEAFF. The CDR3 bases are TGTGCCAGCAGCCCCGGTCCGGCGAACACTGAAGCTTTCTTT.

This clone turned up a few times. The rearrangement links TRBV29-1 to TRBJ1-1; 7 bases line up with TRBD1. The V and J ends lost 6 bases and 11 bases, in that order; junction bases with no gene match: 9. The CDR3 runs 11 residues. Germline V gene lookup returns CDR1 SQVTM and CDR2 ANQGSEA. CDR3 bases: TGCAGCGTACTGACAGGGTCGATGGCTTTCTTT. Its protein is CSVLTGSMAFF.

This chain joins TRBV7-2 and TRBJ1-2, with 11 bases aligning to TRBD1. The V gene end was trimmed by 0 bases and the J gene end by 8 bases; junction bases not matched to a gene: 5. CDR3 length: 15 amino acids. From germline, CDR1 is SGHTA and CDR2 FQGNSA. This chain's CDR3 is CASSLAGQGAQGYTF. CDR3 nucleotides: TGTGCCAGCAGCTTAGCTGGACAGGGGGCTCAGGGCTACACCTTC.

V and J are TRBV12-5 and TRBJ2-5; D is undetermined. The CDR3 has 14 amino acids. V was shortened by 6 bases and J by 5 bases, with 16 bases between the two germline ends. Germline CDR1 is LGHNT and CDR2 is FRNRAP. The CDR3 sequence: CASGPTYAVETQYF. CDR3 DNA sequence: TGTGCTAGTGGACCGACATATGCTGTCGAGACCCAGTACTTC.

The V gene is TRBV5-1, the J gene TRBJ1-1; 7 nucleotides match TRBD1. The germline gives CDR1 SGHRS, CDR2 YFSETQ. V trimming: 0 bases; J trimming: 0 bases; junction bases outside the gene matches: 5. This CDR3 region has 16 residues. The DNA for the CDR3 is TGCGCCAGCAGCTTGGCAGGGGGGACGGTGAACACTGAAGCTTTCTTT. This encodes CASSLAGGTVNTEAFF. The full variable domain, its missing parts supplied by reference TRBV5-1 and TRBJ1-1, is KAGVTQTPRYLIKTRGQQVTLSCSPISGHRSVSWYQQTPGQGLQFLFEYFSETQRNKGNFPGRFSGRQFSNSRSEMNVSTLELGDSALYLCASSLAGGTVNTEAFFGQGTRLTVV.

V is TRBV4-2 and J is TRBJ1-5, with D tentatively TRBD1 (6 bases). V shed 4 bases and J shed 3 bases, with 16 bases lying between them. CDR3 length: 16 residues. Germline V gene sequence: CDR1 LGHNA, CDR2 YNFKEQ. This CDR3 is CASSPKGHGPNQPQHF. CDR3 bases: TGTGCCAGCAGCCCCAAGGGACACGGCCCCAATCAGCCCCAGCATTTT.

This clone occurred once. The gene calls are TRBV29-1 and TRBJ2-3; possibly TRBD1 or TRBD2 for D (5 bases each). Germline-derived CDR1 and CDR2 are SQVTM and ANQGSEA. The CDR3 runs to 14 residues. Trimming took 0 bases from V and 9 from J, leaving 16 bases between them. Here the CDR3 reads CSVEDPVRGDTQYF. The CDR3 DNA is TGCAGCGTTGAAGATCCAGTGAGAGGGGACACGCAGTATTTT.

The gene calls are TRBV11-1 and TRBJ2-5, with D possibly being TRBD1 or TRBD2 (5 bases each). The end of the DNA aligns better with TRBJ2-7, so the J call may be wrong. The germline gives CDR1 SGHAT, CDR2 FQDESV (reference sequence). The CDR3 covers 13 residues. This chain's CDR3 is CASSLGQGDEQYF. The CDR3 DNA is TGTGCCAGCAGCTTAGGCCAGGGAGACGAGCAGTACTTC.

J is TRBJ1-2 and V is TRBV21-1. TRBV21-1 is an annotated pseudogene. The CDR3 length is 14 residues. This CDR3 is CASTPPPERYGYTF. The CDR3 DNA reads as TGTGCCAGCACTCCCCCCCCCGAAAGGTATGGCTACACCTTC.

V usage is TRBV7-9 and J usage is TRBJ1-2; no clear D. The CDR3 covers 15 residues. V was cut by 0 bases and J by 2 bases, with 10 bases left in between. Germline-derived CDR1 and CDR2 are SEHNR and FQNEAQ (reference sequence). Here the CDR3 reads CASSLAGSQNYGYTF. The CDR3 DNA follows: TGTGCCAGCAGCTTAGCCGGATCACAAAACTATGGCTACACCTTC.

The V call is TRBV7-2, the J call TRBJ2-2, with TRBD1 matching 7 bases. Per germline, CDR1 SGHTA and CDR2 FQGNSA. The V segment lost 6 bases and the J segment 8 bases; nucleotides outside the gene matches: 12. The CDR3 covers 15 residues. CDR3 in DNA: TGTGCCAGCAGAGGTGTGGGACAGCAGACTGGGGAGCTGTTTTTT. Its protein product is CASRGVGQQTGELFF.

The genes are TRBV6-6 and TRBJ1-1, with TRBD1 identical over 7 bases. The CDR3 consists of 15 residues. The V segment lost 5 bases and the J segment 5 bases; nucleotides outside the gene matches: 11. Germline CDR1 is MNHNY and CDR2 is SVGAGI (reference sequence). The CDR3 DNA sequence: TGTGCCAGCAGTGACCGACAGGGTTCGGGGACTGAAGCTTTCTTT. Protein: CASSDRQGSGTEAFF.

The chain recombines TRBV18 with TRBJ1-5; the D is unclear. V gave up 3 bases and J gave up 0 bases, with 9 bases separating them. CDR3 size: 15 residues. The germline CDR1 and CDR2 sequences are KGHSH and LQKENI. The CDR3 sequence is CASSPGTNSNQPQHF. The CDR3 region has the DNA TGTGCCAGCTCACCGGGAACGAATAGCAATCAGCCCCAGCATTTT.

The rearrangement uses TRBV27 and TRBJ1-1, with a weak D call TRBD1 (6 bases). Germline lookup yields CDR1 MNHEY and CDR2 SMNVEV (reference sequence). V was cut by 5 bases and J by 9 bases, with 19 bases left in between. The CDR3 is 14 residues long. For the CDR3, the DNA is TGTGCCAGCAGTATAAGGGATAACAGGGAGAAAGCTTTCTTT. This codes for CASSIRDNREKAFF.